This T cell receptor (beta chain) was identified during a study of patients and donors after allogeneic stem cell transplantation (dated by TCRdb to 2019 to 2021). Trimming removed 3 bases from V and 4 bases from J, leaving 12 bases between the germline ends. Spanning cysteine to phenylalanine, the CDR3 consists of 14 amino acids. Kept here is only the CDR3 DNA, which spans 42 bases and is read in frame from base 1. This clonotype occurred many times. There is no known antigen for this receptor. No much larger clone exists at a distance of one base, and base qualities are not known. The library was prepared using RT-PCR. TCRdb lists the instrument as NextSeq 550. The public reads were reanalyzed by TCRdb: fastp trimming at Q25, MiXCR alignment, in-frame beta chains only. CDR3 protein duplicates are merged, each entry listing the most common genes and DNA. The sample table contains approximately 200,000 distinct CDR3 sequences; only one count was recorded for roughly 15% of them. Of the sample, roughly 10% is held by the ten largest clones.

Recombination joined TRBV12-3 or TRBV12-4 with TRBJ1-1, with an unclear D gene assignment. Sequenced sample: blood, either unsorted or a sorted T cell fraction (not recorded which). The receptor was isolated from a human donor who was either an allogeneic HSCT recipient or a stem cell or donor lymphocyte infusion donor (not recorded which). It is not recorded whose cells these are; they may come from a transplant donor. The nucleotide sequence is given as TGTGCCAGCAGTTTGTCTATGGCGCGCACTGAAGCTTTCTTT. Its coded protein is CASSLSMARTEAFF.